Listed here are 2 T cell receptor beta chains from one sample, sequenced in a study of blood T cells in healthy people across ages. Through a sample-barcoded 5' primer and a J-beta primer mix, a second PCR was run for roughly 7 to 11 cycles. TCRdb reprocessed the 5' RACE reads via MiXCR and lists one record per CDR3 protein. The table lists approximately 1.5 million distinct CDR3 sequences, around 35% of them singletons. The sample taken for sequencing was blood. The receptors derive from a woman under 40 in good health.

This clonotype turned up a few times. The V gene is TRBV10-2, the J gene TRBJ2-1, with D tentatively TRBD2 (7 bases). This CDR3 has 16 amino acids. Germline values: CDR1 WSHSY, CDR2 SAAADI. V shed 4 bases and J shed 5 bases, with 18 bases lying between them. The CDR3 bases are TGCGCCAGCAGTGTGTCTCGGGGGGCCGCGGACAATGAGCAGTTCTTC. It specifies CASSVSRGAADNEQFF.

The chain carries TRBV5-1 and TRBJ2-1; TRBD2 aligns across 12 bases. CDR1 SGHRS and CDR2 YFSETQ come from the germline V gene. The CDR3 spans 15 residues. V lost 3 bases, J lost 10 bases, and 8 bases stayed unmatched. CDR3 in DNA: TGCGCCAGCAGCTCACTAGCGGGAGGACGAGAGGAGCAGTTCTTC. This sequence encodes CASSSLAGGREEQFF.